This TCR beta chain was profiled in a study of blood T cell repertoires in COVID-19. Looking at the study overall: Samples taken during acute and convalescent COVID-19 were collected in the United States, Italy and Spain. T cells, B-cell-depleted T cells, or PBMCs supplied cDNA or gDNA.

Authors' processing steps: Reference gene primer amplification yielded estimated nucleated cell counts. Some clones are missing from TCRdb's copy, which holds only in-frame ones; the method was immunoSEQ multiplex PCR. V, J and clone size derive from that table, while D and trimming were established from the DNA sequence. This sample yields about 200,000 clones, of which 70% to 90% are seen a single time; almost 5% belongs to the top ten. CDR1 is SGHAT, CDR2 FQNNGV, per germline. The V gene lost 1 base and the J gene lost 0 bases, with 10 bases spanning the gap. The CDR3 runs to 16 residues. The chain uses TRBV11-2 and TRBJ1-3; D may be TRBD1 (6 bases). The sequencing sample was made of peripheral blood. The clonotype originates from an elderly woman with acute or convalescent COVID-19. CDR3 in amino acids: CASSLGTGLSGNTIYF. Here the CDR3 DNA reads TGTGCCAGCAGCTTAGGTACAGGGCTCTCTGGAAACACCATATATTTT.